The 9 T cell receptor beta chains presented below share a single source sample, sequenced in a study of PD-1 blockade in mismatch repair-deficient tumors. Using immunoSEQ multiplex PCR, the repertoire was profiled, and TCRdb retains in-frame clones only, with some absent. Counted here are about 14,000 clones, around 83% occurring once; the ten biggest clones make up approximately 1.7%. The sample was PBMCs, taken 14 weeks after starting pembrolizumab. These receptor sequences come from an adult with mismatch repair-deficient cancer.

The chain combines TRBV6-5 with TRBJ2-7; 10 bases are a match to TRBD2. The trim removed 0 bases at V and 4 bases at J, leaving 6 bases unmatched. Germline CDR1 MNHEY, CDR2 SVGAGI. The CDR3 has 16 amino acids. CDR3 nucleotide sequence: TGTGCCAGCAGTTACTCGGTGGGACTAGCGACATACGAGCAGTACTTC. Protein sequence: CASSYSVGLATYEQYF.

The gene calls are TRBV19 and TRBJ1-2; D gene ambiguous. Germline V gene sequence: CDR1 LNHDA, CDR2 SQIVND (reference sequence). The ends were cut back, 4 bases at V and 3 bases at J, with 15 bases in the middle. The CDR3 is 15 residues long. The CDR3 sequence: CASSNAGRRHYGYTF. In DNA, the CDR3 is TGTGCCAGTAGTAACGCGGGCCGGCGGCACTATGGCTACACCTTC.

This clone was detected a few times. This rearrangement joins TRBV19 to TRBJ1-1, with D perhaps TRBD1 (6 bases). CDR3 length equals 13 residues. Germline assignment: CDR1 LNHDA and CDR2 SQIVND (reference sequence). The V end was cut by 6 bases, the J end by 7 bases, with 15 bases between. In DNA form, the CDR3 reads TGTGCCAGTAGCCCAGAGGACAGATTTGAAGCTTTCTTT. The encoded protein is CASSPEDRFEAFF.

The chain joins TRBV14 to TRBJ2-2, with TRBD2 matching 15 bases. The junction had 10 bases not matched to a gene; V was cut back by 4 bases and J by 4 bases. This CDR3 has 19 residues. Looked up from germline, CDR1 is SGHDN and CDR2 is FVKESK. CDR3 sequence reads: CASSPGLAGGRRATGELFF. The DNA for the CDR3 is TGTGCCAGCAGCCCCGGACTAGCGGGAGGGCGGCGGGCCACCGGGGAGCTGTTTTTT. The full variable domain, rest sourced from reference TRBV14 and TRBJ2-2, is EAGVTQFPSHSVIEKGQTVTLRCDPISGHDNLYWYRRVMGKEIKFLLHFVKESKQDESGMPNNRFLAERTGGTYSTLKVQPAELEDSGVYFCASSPGLAGGRRATGELFFGEGSRLTVL.

The V gene is TRBV7-9, the J gene TRBJ1-5; weak D call: TRBD1 (5 bases). CDR1 is SEHNR and CDR2 is FQNEAQ in the germline V gene (reference sequence). The CDR3 runs to 14 residues. V lost 5 bases and J lost 8, with 16 bases in between. The CDR3 reads CASSPTGVREPQHF. The CDR3 region has the DNA TGTGCCAGCAGCCCAACGGGGGTTAGGGAGCCCCAGCATTTT.

The V gene is TRBV6-1, the J gene TRBJ2-5, with D possibly matching TRBD2 (7 bases). The CDR3 runs to 17 residues. From germline, CDR1 is MNHNS and CDR2 SASEGT. Trimming took 0 bases from V and 2 from J, leaving 16 bases between them. CDR3 nucleotides: TGTGCCAGCAGTGAAGCGCTAGGGGGGGGGAGGCAAGAGACCCAGTACTTC. Amino acids: CASSEALGGGRQETQYF.

This rearrangement joins TRBV11-2 to TRBJ2-7, with TRBD1 identical over 9 bases. The germline V gene encodes CDR1 SGHAT and CDR2 FQNNGV. CDR3 length: 14 amino acids. The J segment lost 0 bases and the V segment lost 5 bases, leaving 2 bases of the junction unmatched. The CDR3 is CASSRTGASYEQYF. The CDR3 region has the DNA TGTGCCAGCAGCCGGACAGGGGCCTCCTACGAGCAGTACTTC.

This clone has only one observation. The chain combines TRBV2 with TRBJ1-3, with no clear D. Trimming took off 6 bases at V and 0 bases at J, with 18 bases between the two ends. CDR1 and CDR2 (germline): SNHLY, FYNNEI. The CDR3 spans 17 residues. CDR3 sequence: CASRKVPGASSGNTIYF. The DNA of the CDR3 is TGTGCCAGCAGGAAAGTCCCGGGAGCCAGCTCTGGAAACACCATATATTTT.

The chain joins TRBV7-9 to TRBJ1-2; 8 bases are a match to TRBD1. Germline loops: CDR1 SEHNR, CDR2 FQNEAQ (reference sequence). The CDR3 is 14 amino acids. V lost 4 bases and J lost 3; bases outside the gene matches: 4. CDR3 DNA sequence: TGTGCCAGCAGCTCAGGACAGGGTGACTATGGCTACACCTTC. This encodes CASSSGQGDYGYTF.